The 10 T cell receptor beta chains below come from one sample, sequenced in a study of PD-1 blockade in mismatch repair-deficient tumors. The method was immunoSEQ multiplex PCR; TCRdb's version includes in-frame clones alone and lacks a portion of them. In the table there are some 120,000 clones, about 85% of which are singletons. The material sequenced was peripheral blood, taken 44 weeks after starting pembrolizumab. These receptors all come from an adult with mismatch repair-deficient cancer.

The chain combines TRBV10-3 with TRBJ2-6; weak D call: TRBD1 (5 bases). CDR1 is ENHRY, CDR2 SYGVKD, per germline. Trimming cost V 6 bases and J 1 base, with 7 bases left between them. The CDR3 runs to 14 residues. The CDR3 DNA reads TGTGCCATCAGCTCAGGGTCTGGGGCCAACGTCCTGACTTTC. Its translation is CAISSGSGANVLTF.

This chain connects TRBV11-1 to TRBJ1-1, with no clear D. Trimming stripped 3 bases from V and 1 base from J, with 3 bases between. This CDR3 region has 12 residues. Germline values: CDR1 SGHAT, CDR2 FQDESV (reference sequence). CDR3 protein: CASSFTNTEAFF. The DNA of the CDR3 is TGTGCCAGCAGCTTTACGAACACTGAAGCTTTCTTT.

This clone was seen a few times. The chain is built from TRBV4-1 and TRBJ2-7; a possible D gene is TRBD2 (6 bases). There are 15 residues in the CDR3. Deletions cut 2 bases from V and 3 bases from J, with 14 bases between. Germline CDR1 is MGHRA and CDR2 is YSYEKL. The chain's CDR3 is CASSQSAAGLYEQYF. The CDR3, as DNA: TGCGCCAGCAGCCAATCGGCAGCGGGCCTCTACGAGCAGTACTTC.

The chain combines TRBV7-9 with TRBJ2-1; D gene uncertain. Germline CDR1 reads SEHNR; CDR2 reads FQNEAQ (reference sequence). The CDR3 has 11 amino acids. V shed 4 bases and J shed 9 bases, with 7 bases lying between them. CDR3: CASSSQLEQFF. In DNA, the CDR3 is TGTGCCAGCAGCTCCCAGCTTGAGCAGTTCTTC.

The rearrangement links TRBV12-2 to TRBJ2-2; the D call of TRBD1 is as the table states it, not checked on the DNA. TRBV12-2 is noted as a pseudogene. CDR3 size: 18 residues. CDR3 region: CASRLATGTGGRTGELFF. In nucleotides, the CDR3 is TGTGCAAGTCGCTTAGCCACCGGGACAGGGGGCCGCACCGGGGAGCTGTTTTTT.

The chain recombines TRBV4-3 with TRBJ2-3; 9 bases match TRBD2. This CDR3 comprises 19 residues. Germline CDR1 and CDR2: LGHNA and YSLEER. The trim removed 0 bases at V and 2 bases at J, leaving 12 bases unmatched. Here the CDR3 DNA reads TGCGCCAGCAGCCAAGATTTTGGGAGAGCGGGAGGATACACAGATACGCAGTATTTT. Amino acids: CASSQDFGRAGGYTDTQYF.

The chain joins TRBV7-2 to TRBJ2-7, with D possibly being TRBD2 (5 bases). There are 13 residues in the CDR3. Germline CDR1 SGHTA, CDR2 FQGNSA. Deletions cut 5 bases from V and 0 bases from J, with 8 bases between. The CDR3 region has the DNA TGTGCCAGCAGCCTCACTAGCTCCTACGAGCAGTACTTC. Protein sequence: CASSLTSSYEQYF.

The V and J genes are TRBV28 and TRBJ2-7; possible D gene TRBD1, 6 bases. The CDR3 has 14 residues. V lost 2 bases, J lost 2 bases, and 10 bases lay in between. Germline CDR1 is MDHEN and CDR2 is SYDVKM. CDR3 loop: CASSLRGFPYEQYF. Here the CDR3 DNA reads TGTGCCAGCAGTTTAAGGGGGTTCCCCTACGAGCAGTACTTC.

This rearrangement joins TRBV7-9 to TRBJ1-5, with a possible D match to TRBD1 (6 bases). Deletions cut 2 bases from V and 3 bases from J, with 17 bases between. Germline V gives CDR1 SEHNR, CDR2 FQNEAQ (reference sequence). The CDR3 spans 17 residues. CDR3 coding DNA: TGTGCCAGCAGCTTAAAGTTGACAGGACTTTCCAATCAGCCCCAGCATTTT. Residues: CASSLKLTGLSNQPQHF.

This chain uses TRBV7-9 with TRBJ1-1; TRBD1 might be the D (6 bases). The CDR3 is 13 amino acids. CDR1 SEHNR and CDR2 FQNEAQ come from the germline V gene (reference sequence). V was pared by 8 bases and J by 5 bases, with 15 bases between. The CDR3 bases are TGTGCCAGCCGACCTACAGGGAGGACTGAAGCTTTCTTT. Amino acids: CASRPTGRTEAFF.